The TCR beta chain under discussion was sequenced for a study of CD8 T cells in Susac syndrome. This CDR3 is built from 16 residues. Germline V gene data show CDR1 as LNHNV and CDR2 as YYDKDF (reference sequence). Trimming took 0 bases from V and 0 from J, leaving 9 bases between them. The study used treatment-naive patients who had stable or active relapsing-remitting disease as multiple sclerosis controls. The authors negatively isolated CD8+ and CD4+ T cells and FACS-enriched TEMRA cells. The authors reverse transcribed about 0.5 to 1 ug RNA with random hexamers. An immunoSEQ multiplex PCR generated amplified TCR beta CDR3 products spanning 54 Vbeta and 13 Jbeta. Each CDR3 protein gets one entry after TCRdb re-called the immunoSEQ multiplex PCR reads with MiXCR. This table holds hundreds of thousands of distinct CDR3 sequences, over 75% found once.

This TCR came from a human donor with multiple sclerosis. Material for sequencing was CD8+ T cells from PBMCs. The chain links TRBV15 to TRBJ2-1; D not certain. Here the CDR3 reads CATSRDRSSSYNEQFF. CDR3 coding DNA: TGTGCCACCAGCAGAGATCGGTCCAGCTCCTACAATGAGCAGTTCTTC.